The clone carrying this TCR beta chain was counted ten times or more. Trimming pared 0 bases from V and 8 bases from J, leaving 10 bases between. The CDR3 contains 12 residues. CDR1 is SQVTM and CDR2 is ANQGSEA in the germline V gene. The sample originates from a study of read filtering for tumor transcriptome and immune sequencing. Study-level information: Patients were about 17 male and around 13 female, mean age 65.9 years, range about 45 to 85.

This library used 300 to 450 ng RNA and molecular barcoded adaptors spanning alpha/delta and beta/gamma chains. TCRdb reprocessed the reads via MiXCR and lists one record per CDR3 protein. The sample has 30,000 to 50,000 distinct CDR3 sequences; roughly 10% are singletons. The sequenced sample was a population of CD138-negative cells sorted from bone marrow. The sequence came from a donor at least 40 years old with multiple myeloma. V gene TRBV29-1 combines with J gene TRBJ2-5, with D perhaps given as TRBD1 or TRBD2 (5 bases each). The CDR3 region is CSVEDFGGTQYF. CDR3 bases: TGCAGCGTTGAAGATTTTGGGGGAACCCAGTACTTC.